This entry concerns a single TCR beta chain. The data stem from a study of blood T cell repertoires in COVID-19. Sequenced by immunoSEQ multiplex PCR; TCRdb stores in-frame clones only, minus some. The table lists over 200,000 clones, over 70% of them singletons. J was trimmed by 7 bases and V by 3 bases; bases with no gene match: 5. The CDR3 length is 14 residues. Germline CDR1 reads MRHNA; CDR2 reads SNTAGT. The sample comprised peripheral blood. The rearrangement joins TRBV6-4 to TRBJ2-7, with 11 bases lining up with TRBD2. This TCR was sampled from a woman over 75 with acute or convalescent COVID-19. The CDR3 sequence is CASSEVAGGTEQYF. DNA for the CDR3: TGTGCCAGCAGTGAAGTAGCGGGGGGGACAGAGCAGTACTTC.